These T cell receptor beta chains were read from a single sample in a study of blood T cell repertoires in COVID-19. Data came from immunoSEQ multiplex PCR; TCRdb stores just in-frame clones and leaves some out. The data show under 100,000 clones, with 80% to 90% seen just once and over 15% held by the top ten. Sequenced material: peripheral blood. These receptors all stem from a woman between 55 and 75 years old with acute or convalescent COVID-19. CDR3s include the opening cysteine and the closing phenylalanine or tryptophan. The D gene is left open where the match is weak.

D	length	V	J	DNA	CDR3
TRBD2	15	TRBV5-4	TRBJ2-5	TGTGCCAGCAGTGCTAGCGGGGGGGCCGGGGAGACCCAGTACTTC	CASSASGGAGETQYF
TRBD1	14	TRBV10-2	TRBJ1-6	TGCGCCAGCAGTTATCAGGGGGCGGGTTCACCCCTCCACTTT	CASSYQGAGSPLHF
NA	14	TRBV30	TRBJ2-3	TGTGCCTGGAGTATGACAGCCCGCACAGATACGCAGTATTTT	CAWSMTARTDTQYF
TRBD1	15	TRBV11-3	TRBJ2-7	TGTGCCAGCAGCTTAAGTCAGGGGGCGTACTACGAGCAGTACTTC	CASSLSQGAYYEQYF
NA	16	TRBV11-3	TRBJ2-3	TGTGCCAGCAGCTTGGGTGGGGCTAGCGGCACAGATACGCAGTATTTT	CASSLGGASGTDTQYF
NA	12	TRBV6-6	TRBJ2-7	TGTGCCAGCAGTTACTCGACTCTTGCTCAGTACTTC	CASSYSTLAQYF
TRBD2	15	TRBV9	TRBJ2-3	TGTGCCAGCAGCGGTACTAGCGGGAGAACAGATACGCAGTATTTT	CASSGTSGRTDTQYF
NA	15	TRBV6-5	TRBJ1-6	TGTGCCAGCAGTTACTCGACACTCCAAAATTCACCCCTCCACTTT	CASSYSTLQNSPLHF
NA	15	TRBV5-1	TRBJ2-5	TGCGCCAGCAGCCCGGAAGGGTGGCGGGAAGAGACCCAGTACTTC	CASSPEGWREETQYF
NA	14	TRBV11-3	TRBJ1-2	TGTGCCAGCAGCTTAAGCGGGCAGGATCTCGGCTACACCTTC	CASSLSGQDLGYTF
TRBD2	14	TRBV6-5	TRBJ2-5	TGTGCCAGCACCCCGGCGGGACTAGGAGAGACCCAGTACTTC	CASTPAGLGETQYF
NA	13	TRBV6-5	TRBJ1-1	TGTGCCAGCAGTAAGGGGTCATGGGCTGAAGCTTTCTTT	CASSKGSWAEAFF
NA	11	TRBV24-1	TRBJ1-2	TGTGCCACCAGTGGCGGGGGTGGCTACACCTTC	CATSGGGGYTF
TRBD1	14	TRBV29-1	TRBJ1-1	TGCAGCGTTGGTATCGCCGCAGGGGGCACTGAAGCTTTCTTT	CSVGIAAGGTEAFF
NA	15	TRBV29-1	TRBJ1-1	TGCAGCGTTGCACAGGGTGGAGGTGGGAACACTGAAGCTTTCTTT	CSVAQGGGGNTEAFF
NA	16	TRBV5-1	TRBJ1-3	TGCGCCAGCAGCTTGGGTGTGGTGAGCTCTGGAAACACCATATATTTT	CASSLGVVSSGNTIYF
NA	13	TRBV2	TRBJ1-1	TGTGCCAGCAGTGACAACTTGAACACTGAAGCTTTCTTT	CASSDNLNTEAFF